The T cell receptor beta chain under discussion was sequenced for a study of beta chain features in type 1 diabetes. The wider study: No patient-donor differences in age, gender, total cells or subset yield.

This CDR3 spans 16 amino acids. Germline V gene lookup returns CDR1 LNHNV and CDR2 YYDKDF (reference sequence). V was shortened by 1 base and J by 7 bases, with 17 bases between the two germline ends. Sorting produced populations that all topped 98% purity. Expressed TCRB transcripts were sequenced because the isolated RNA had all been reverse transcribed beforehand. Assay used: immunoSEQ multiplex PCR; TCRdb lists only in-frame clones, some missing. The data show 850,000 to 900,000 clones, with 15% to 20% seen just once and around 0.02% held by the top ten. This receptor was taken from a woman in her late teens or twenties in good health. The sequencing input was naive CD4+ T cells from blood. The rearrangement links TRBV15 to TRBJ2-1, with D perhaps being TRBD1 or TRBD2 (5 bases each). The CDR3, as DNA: TGTGCCACCAGCAGAGGTGGGGGACCCTCGGGGAATGAGCAGTTCTTC. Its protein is CATSRGGGPSGNEQFF. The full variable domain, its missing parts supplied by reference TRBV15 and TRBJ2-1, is DAMVIQNPRYQVTQFGKPVTLSCSQTLNHNVMYWYQQKSSQAPKLLFHYYDKDFNNEADTPDNFQSRRPNTSFCFLDIRSPGLGDTAMYLCATSRGGGPSGNEQFFGPGTRLTVL.